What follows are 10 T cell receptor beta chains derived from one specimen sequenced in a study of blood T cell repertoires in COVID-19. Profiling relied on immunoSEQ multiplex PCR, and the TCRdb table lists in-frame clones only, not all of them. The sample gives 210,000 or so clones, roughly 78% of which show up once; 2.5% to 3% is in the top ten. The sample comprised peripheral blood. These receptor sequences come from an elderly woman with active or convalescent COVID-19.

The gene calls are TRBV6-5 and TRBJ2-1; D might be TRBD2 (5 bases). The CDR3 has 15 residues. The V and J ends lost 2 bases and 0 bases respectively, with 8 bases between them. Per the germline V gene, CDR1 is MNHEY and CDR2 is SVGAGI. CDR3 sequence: CASSYVGSSYNEQFF. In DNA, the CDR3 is TGTGCCAGCAGTTACGTGGGGAGCTCCTACAATGAGCAGTTCTTC.

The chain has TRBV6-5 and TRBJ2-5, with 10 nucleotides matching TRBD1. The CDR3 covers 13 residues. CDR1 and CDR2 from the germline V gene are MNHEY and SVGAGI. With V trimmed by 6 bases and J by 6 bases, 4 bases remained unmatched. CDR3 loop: CASRTGGAKTQYF. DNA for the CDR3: TGTGCCAGCAGGACAGGGGGCGCGAAGACCCAGTACTTC.

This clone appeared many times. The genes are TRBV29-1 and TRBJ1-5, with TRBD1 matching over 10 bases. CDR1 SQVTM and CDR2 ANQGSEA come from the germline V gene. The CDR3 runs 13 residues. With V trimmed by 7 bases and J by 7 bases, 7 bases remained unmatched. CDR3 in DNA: TGCAGCGCCGTGACAGGGGGCGGGCAGCCCCAGCATTTT. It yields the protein CSAVTGGGQPQHF. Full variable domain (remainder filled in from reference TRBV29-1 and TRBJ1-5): SAVISQKPSRDICQRGTSLTIQCQVDSQVTMMFWYRQQPGQSLTLIATANQGSEATYESGFVIDKFPISRPNLTFSTLTVSNMSPEDSSIYLCSAVTGGGQPQHFGDGTRLSIL.

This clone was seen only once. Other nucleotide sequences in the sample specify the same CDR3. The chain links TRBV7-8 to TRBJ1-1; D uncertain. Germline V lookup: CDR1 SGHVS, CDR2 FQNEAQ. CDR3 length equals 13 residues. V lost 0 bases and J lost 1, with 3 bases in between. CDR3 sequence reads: CASSLARNTEAFF. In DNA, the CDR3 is TGTGCCAGCAGCTTAGCGCGGAACACTGAAGCTTTCTTT.

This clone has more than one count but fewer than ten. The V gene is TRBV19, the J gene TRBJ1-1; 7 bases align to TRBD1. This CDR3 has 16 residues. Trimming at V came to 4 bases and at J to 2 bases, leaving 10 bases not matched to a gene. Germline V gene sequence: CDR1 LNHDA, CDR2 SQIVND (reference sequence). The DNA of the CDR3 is TGTGCCAGTAGTACAGGGACAGTTCTCTTAAACACTGAAGCTTTCTTT. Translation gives CASSTGTVLLNTEAFF.

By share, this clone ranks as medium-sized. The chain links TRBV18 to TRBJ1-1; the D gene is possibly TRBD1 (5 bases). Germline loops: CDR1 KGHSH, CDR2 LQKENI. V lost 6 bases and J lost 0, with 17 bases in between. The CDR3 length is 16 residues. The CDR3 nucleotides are TGTGCCAGCTCGCTTGATCTAGGACAACTGAACACTGAAGCTTTCTTT. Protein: CASSLDLGQLNTEAFF.

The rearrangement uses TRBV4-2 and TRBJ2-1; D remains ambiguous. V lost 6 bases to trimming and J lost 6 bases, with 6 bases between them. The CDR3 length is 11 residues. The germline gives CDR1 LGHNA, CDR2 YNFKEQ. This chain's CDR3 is CASSASNEQFF. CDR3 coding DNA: TGTGCCAGCAGTGCGAGCAATGAGCAGTTCTTC.

Here the CDR3 reads CASSIDPGNIQYF. The CDR3 DNA is TGTGCCAGTAGTATAGATCCCGGAAACATTCAGTACTTC. This rearrangement joins TRBV19 to TRBJ2-4; D gene unclear. This CDR3 spans 13 amino acids. V was trimmed by 0 bases and J by 6 bases, leaving 6 bases between them. The germline gives CDR1 LNHDA, CDR2 SQIVND (reference sequence).

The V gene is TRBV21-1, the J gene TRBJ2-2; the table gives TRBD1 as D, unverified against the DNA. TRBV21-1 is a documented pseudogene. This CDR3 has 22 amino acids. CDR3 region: CASSKGRGARGQGIKDTGELFF. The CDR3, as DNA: TGTGCCAGCAGCAAAGGACGAGGGGCGAGGGGACAGGGGATCAAGGACACCGGGGAGCTGTTTTTT.

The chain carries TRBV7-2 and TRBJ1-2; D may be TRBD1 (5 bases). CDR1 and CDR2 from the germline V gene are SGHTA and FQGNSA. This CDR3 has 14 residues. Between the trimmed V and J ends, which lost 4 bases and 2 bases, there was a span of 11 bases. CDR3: CASSSSAGNYGYTF. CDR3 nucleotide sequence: TGTGCCAGCAGCTCCTCGGCAGGGAACTATGGCTACACCTTC.